The 10 T cell receptor beta chains below all came from one sample that was sequenced in a study of blood T cell repertoires in COVID-19. Sequencing used immunoSEQ multiplex PCR; TCRdb keeps in-frame clones, though not all of them. The sample lists roughly 120,000 clones; approximately 82% were seen once. Sequencing was done on a sample of peripheral blood. These receptors were collected from an older man with active or convalescent COVID-19.

The V and J genes are TRBV12-3 or TRBV12-4 and TRBJ2-3, with 7 bases aligning to TRBD2. The trim removed 1 base at V and 11 bases at J, leaving 3 bases unmatched. The CDR3 totals 12 residues. This chain's CDR3 is CASSLGEGWQYF. CDR3 nucleotides: TGTGCCAGCAGTTTAGGGGAGGGTTGGCAGTATTTT.

The rearrangement joins TRBV19 to TRBJ2-7, with TRBD2 identical over 7 bases. Germline-derived CDR1 and CDR2 are LNHDA and SQIVND (reference sequence). CDR3 size: 15 residues. With 2 bases clipped from V and 1 base from J, the junction kept 5 bases outside the gene matches. The CDR3 DNA follows: TGTGCCAGTAGTATACGCGGGAGTCGGTCCTACGAGCAGTACTTC. Its protein is CASSIRGSRSYEQYF.

The rearrangement links TRBV28 to TRBJ2-3; 12 bases map to TRBD2. Trimming cost V 5 bases and J 1 base; bases outside gene matches: 10. The CDR3 runs 18 residues. CDR1 is MDHEN, CDR2 SYDVKM, per germline. The chain's CDR3 is CASSPSSGRARGTDTQYF. The CDR3 coding sequence is TGTGCCAGCAGTCCTTCTAGCGGGAGGGCGCGGGGCACAGATACGCAGTATTTT.

In DNA form, the CDR3 reads TGCAGTGCTAGTCCCAGGCTGGGTTCTGGCTACAATGAGCAGTTCTTC. Its protein is CSASPRLGSGYNEQFF. This chain uses TRBV20-1 with TRBJ2-1; D is uncertain. The V and J ends lost 3 bases and 3 bases respectively, with 18 bases between them. CDR1 is DFQATT and CDR2 is SNEGSKA in the germline V gene (reference sequence). This CDR3 spans 16 amino acids.

V is TRBV9 and J is TRBJ2-1; possibly TRBD1 for D (7 bases). Between the trimmed V and J ends, which lost 3 bases and 2 bases, there was a span of 12 bases. The germline V gene encodes CDR1 SGDLS and CDR2 YYNGEE. The CDR3 is 15 amino acids. Here the CDR3 DNA reads TGTGCCAGCAGCGCAACAGGGGAGGCCTACAATGAGCAGTTCTTC. Translation: CASSATGEAYNEQFF.

This chain joins TRBV5-4 and TRBJ1-1; D is undetermined. CDR3 length equals 13 residues. Germline-derived CDR1 and CDR2 are SGHNT and YYREEE (reference sequence). V was shortened by 4 bases and J by 1 base, with 8 bases between the two germline ends. CDR3 in amino acids: CASSVDSNTEAFF. CDR3 sequence (DNA): TGTGCCAGCAGCGTCGACTCGAACACTGAAGCTTTCTTT.

V gene TRBV7-8 combines with J gene TRBJ1-2; 7 bases agree with TRBD1. Germline assignment: CDR1 SGHVS and CDR2 FQNEAQ. This CDR3 is built from 14 residues. With 1 base clipped from V and 8 bases from J, the junction kept 7 bases outside the gene matches. The DNA of the CDR3 is TGTGCCAGCAGCTTAGAGACAGGGCATTCGGGCTACACCTTC. The encoded protein is CASSLETGHSGYTF.

This clone was seen a handful of times. CDR3 DNA sequence: TGCGCCAGCAGCCCGACGGGGTTGGGCTACACCTTC. It is translated as CASSPTGLGYTF. The J gene is TRBJ1-2, the V gene TRBV5-1; no firm D call. The V gene's germline CDR1 is SGHRS and CDR2 YFSETQ. This CDR3 is built from 12 residues. V was trimmed by 4 bases and J by 8 bases, leaving 12 bases between them.

This clone was observed a handful of times. The chain joins TRBV11-3 to TRBJ1-6; 8 nucleotides align to TRBD1. J was trimmed by 9 bases and V by 5 bases; bases with no gene match: 6. Germline V gene sequence: CDR1 SGHNT, CDR2 YENEEA. The CDR3 runs 14 residues. The CDR3 protein is CASSQDREGSPLHF. DNA of the CDR3: TGTGCCAGCAGCCAGGACAGGGAGGGTTCACCCCTCCACTTT.

V and J are TRBV19 and TRBJ2-7; 10 nucleotides match TRBD1. V was clipped by 4 bases and J by 6 bases; unmatched bases: 9. The CDR3 has 15 residues. CDR1 is LNHDA and CDR2 is SQIVND in the germline V gene (reference sequence). This chain's CDR3 is CASSSPGTGVFEQYF. CDR3 coding DNA: TGTGCCAGTAGTAGCCCCGGGACAGGGGTCTTCGAGCAGTACTTC.